These 12 T cell receptor beta chains were all obtained from the same sample, sequenced in a study of blood T cell repertoires in COVID-19. Sequencing used immunoSEQ multiplex PCR; TCRdb keeps in-frame clones, though not all of them. The table records some 240,000 clones, 82% of them present only once. The sample taken for sequencing was peripheral blood. The origin of the receptors is a woman between 65 and 79 years old with COVID-19, enrolled during active disease.

This chain connects TRBV29-1 to TRBJ2-1; D not resolved. Trimming shortened V by 7 bases and J by 1 base, and 8 bases separated the two germline ends. Germline V gene data show CDR1 as SQVTM and CDR2 as ANQGSEA. The length of the CDR3 is 12 residues. CDR3: CSGASSYNEQFF. CDR3 sequence (DNA): TGCAGCGGGGCTTCGTCCTACAATGAGCAGTTCTTC.

V usage is TRBV28 and J usage is TRBJ2-1, with 7 bases identical to TRBD2. CDR1 and CDR2 from the germline V gene are MDHEN and SYDVKM. The CDR3 consists of 15 residues. With V trimmed by 6 bases and J by 2 bases, 7 bases remained unmatched. The CDR3 DNA sequence: TGTGCCAGCAGCCCAGCGGGATCCGCCTACAATGAGCAGTTCTTC. It translates to CASSPAGSAYNEQFF.

This rearrangement joins TRBV4-2 to TRBJ2-3; 9 nucleotides align to TRBD2. Germline V lookup: CDR1 LGHNA, CDR2 YNFKEQ. Trimming removed 0 bases from V and 4 bases from J; junction bases left unmatched: 5. This CDR3 region has 16 residues. CDR3 protein: CASSQEKTSGSDTQYF. Written as DNA, the CDR3 is TGTGCCAGCAGCCAAGAAAAGACTAGCGGTTCAGATACGCAGTATTTT.

The chain couples TRBV5-6 to TRBJ1-6, with 7 bases matching TRBD1. CDR1 SGHDT and CDR2 YYEEEE come from the germline V gene. CDR3 length equals 14 residues. V trimming: 4 bases; J trimming: 8 bases; junction bases outside the gene matches: 6. The DNA for the CDR3 is TGTGCCAGCAGCCGGGGACAGCTGTATTCACCCCTCCACTTT. It is translated as CASSRGQLYSPLHF.

The gene calls are TRBV18 and TRBJ2-7; 10 bases map to TRBD1. This CDR3 is 16 amino acids long. The ends lost 1 base at V and 3 bases at J; junction bases unmatched: 6. From germline, CDR1 is KGHSH and CDR2 LQKENI. CDR3 in amino acids: CASSPRGTGELYEQYF. The CDR3 region has the DNA TGTGCCAGCTCACCACGTGGGACAGGGGAACTCTACGAGCAGTACTTC.

V usage is TRBV27 and J usage is TRBJ1-6; D gene ambiguous. CDR1 is MNHEY and CDR2 is SMNVEV in the germline V gene (reference sequence). The germline V and J ends were trimmed by 3 bases and 7 bases, with 19 bases remaining between them. The CDR3 loop spans 17 amino acids. CDR3 nucleotides: TGTGCCAGCAGTTTGGCCGACCCTTCTGGGCTAAATTCACCCCTCCACTTT. Translated, it gives CASSLADPSGLNSPLHF.

V and J are TRBV11-3 and TRBJ2-5, with D possibly TRBD1 on 5 matching bases. CDR1 and CDR2 (germline): SGHNT, YENEEA. Trimming pared 5 bases from V and 1 base from J, leaving 11 bases between. The length of the CDR3 is 14 residues. CDR3 sequence: CASSPGQSQETQYF. The CDR3 DNA follows: TGTGCCAGCAGCCCCGGACAATCCCAAGAGACCCAGTACTTC.

This sequence joins TRBV19 and TRBJ1-5; 7 bases match TRBD1. Trimming cost V 6 bases and J 7 bases; bases outside gene matches: 6. The CDR3 extends over 13 amino acids. Germline V gene sequence: CDR1 LNHDA, CDR2 SQIVND (reference sequence). The CDR3, as DNA: TGTGCCAGTAGCGACAGGGTTGAACAGCCCCAGCATTTT. It codes for CASSDRVEQPQHF.

J is TRBJ2-1 and V is TRBV11-2; no reliable D call. CDR1 is SGHAT and CDR2 is FQNNGV in the germline V gene. Trimming shortened V by 0 bases and J by 8 bases, and 5 bases separated the two germline ends. This CDR3 contains 12 residues. The CDR3 DNA is TGTGCCAGCAGCTTAGATATGTATGAGCAGTTCTTC. Its protein product is CASSLDMYEQFF.

This clone was seen a handful of times. The J gene is TRBJ2-2, the V gene TRBV5-6; TRBD2 might be the D (6 bases). The germline V and J ends were trimmed by 3 bases and 1 base, with 16 bases remaining between them. The germline CDR1 and CDR2 sequences are SGHDT and YYEEEE. The CDR3 runs 17 residues. The CDR3 bases are TGTGCCAGCAGCTCGGAGGGACTGACGTGGAACACCGGGGAGCTGTTTTTT. Protein sequence: CASSSEGLTWNTGELFF. The full variable domain, in which reference TRBV5-6 and TRBJ2-2 provide the parts outside the CDR3, is DAGVTQSPTHLIKTRGQQVTLRCSPKSGHDTVSWYQQALGQGPQFIFQYYEEEERQRGNFPDRFSGHQFPNYSSELNVNALLLGDSALYLCASSSEGLTWNTGELFFGEGSRLTVL.

This chain's CDR3 is CASSSTGWAGYTF. DNA of the CDR3: TGTGCCAGCAGTTCCACAGGGTGGGCTGGCTACACCTTC. V is TRBV27 and J is TRBJ1-2; possible D gene TRBD1, 6 bases. The CDR3 totals 13 residues. Germline V gene sequence: CDR1 MNHEY, CDR2 SMNVEV (reference sequence). Trimming left V 4 bases short and J 7 bases short, with 13 bases between.

This chain links TRBV19 with TRBJ1-5; no definite D call. The CDR3 is 13 amino acids. V was pared by 4 bases and J by 6 bases, with 10 bases between. CDR1 and CDR2 from the germline V gene are LNHDA and SQIVND (reference sequence). CDR3 bases: TGTGCCAGTAGTACGTATGGCTTTCAGCCCCAGCATTTT. Translation: CASSTYGFQPQHF.